The next 30 T cell receptor beta chains were all read from a single sample in a study of T cells in tuberculosis. Assay: immunoSEQ multiplex PCR; the TCRdb copy retains only in-frame clones and omits some. The sample contains about 34,000 clones, approximately 89% of which appear only once. Sequenced input: PBMCs. All receptors derive from a donor aged 5-35 years with latent tuberculosis or without tuberculosis infection.

The J gene is TRBJ2-3, the V gene TRBV6-4; 9 bases are a match to TRBD1. The length of the CDR3 is 17 residues. Trimming at V came to 2 bases and at J to 0 bases, leaving 6 bases not matched to a gene. CDR1 MRHNA and CDR2 SNTAGT come from the germline V gene. The DNA for the CDR3 is TGTGCCAGCAGTGACCTTCCGGGACAGGGTAGCACAGATACGCAGTATTTT. The encoded protein is CASSDLPGQGSTDTQYF.

The chain couples TRBV7-2 to TRBJ2-7, with a tentative D call TRBD1 (5 bases). The CDR3 is 15 residues long. CDR1 SGHTA and CDR2 FQGNSA come from the germline V gene. V was pared by 1 base and J by 0 bases, with 10 bases between. DNA of the CDR3: TGTGCCAGCAGCTTAGGTACAGGAGCCTCCTACGAGCAGTACTTC. Its translation is CASSLGTGASYEQYF.

The rearrangement joins TRBV9 to TRBJ2-3; D possibly corresponds to TRBD2 (6 bases). The germline gives CDR1 SGDLS, CDR2 YYNGEE. The CDR3 totals 15 residues. With 5 bases removed from V and 1 base from J, the gap between germline ends came to 14 bases. In nucleotides, the CDR3 is TGTGCCAGCAGTCTCGGCGGGGTACGCACAGATACGCAGTATTTT. It codes for CASSLGGVRTDTQYF.

The chain has TRBV6-5 and TRBJ1-1; tentative D call: TRBD1 (6 bases). The V gene's germline CDR1 is MNHEY and CDR2 SVGAGI. The length of the CDR3 is 14 residues. The germline V and J ends were trimmed by 6 bases and 1 base, with 12 bases remaining between them. The CDR3 coding sequence is TGTGCCAGCAGGGTAAGGGGGACGAACACTGAAGCTTTCTTT. Translation: CASRVRGTNTEAFF.

Here the CDR3 reads CASSLRGVGNSPGTIYF. DNA for the CDR3: TGTGCCAGCAGCTTACGGGGTGTGGGCAATTCACCAGGCACCATATATTTT. The V call is TRBV7-2, the J call TRBJ1-3; D gene unclear. The V gene's germline CDR1 is SGHTA and CDR2 FQGNSA. The CDR3 covers 17 residues. With 2 bases removed from V and 9 bases from J, the gap between germline ends came to 23 bases.

The chain has TRBV28 and TRBJ1-2; possibly TRBD1 for D (6 bases). With 5 bases removed from V and 5 bases from J, the gap between germline ends came to 21 bases. Per germline, CDR1 MDHEN and CDR2 SYDVKM. This CDR3 is built from 16 residues. CDR3 amino acids: CASSPHADSFPYGYTF. CDR3 DNA sequence: TGTGCCAGCAGTCCTCACGCGGACAGTTTTCCATATGGCTACACCTTC.

Points on this clone: Because the CDR3's place on the DNA is in doubt, the DNA is left out and the CDR3 is given as listed by TCRdb. V is TRBV4-3 and J is TRBJ2-2; the D segment call TRBD1 is taken from the table without a DNA check. Per germline, CDR1 LGHNA and CDR2 YSLEER. The CDR3 region is 19 residues in length, termini included. CDR3 protein: CASSQEGAGGHLRAGELFF.

The genes are TRBV2 and TRBJ2-2; 9 positions agree with TRBD1. The CDR3 spans 15 residues. The V gene's germline CDR1 is SNHLY and CDR2 FYNNEI. Losses at the gene ends were 5 bases for V and 5 bases for J; bases not matched to a gene: 6. CDR3 protein: CASSRQGERTGELFF. The CDR3 DNA follows: TGTGCCAGCAGTCGACAGGGGGAGAGGACCGGGGAGCTGTTTTTT.

The rearrangement links TRBV28 to TRBJ2-5; D unclear. V was pared by 6 bases and J by 5 bases, with 10 bases between. Germline assignment: CDR1 MDHEN and CDR2 SYDVKM. The CDR3 totals 12 residues. Written as DNA, the CDR3 is TGTGCCAGCAGCCCTACGAGGGAGACCCAGTACTTC. Encoded protein: CASSPTRETQYF.

The genes are TRBV9 and TRBJ2-7, with 12 bases matching TRBD1. Germline trimming cut 1 base from V and 7 bases from J; bases unmatched to any gene: 12. Germline CDR1 SGDLS, CDR2 YYNGEE. There are 17 residues in the CDR3. The CDR3 here is CASSVIPGQGAAGEQYF. The CDR3 nucleotides read TGTGCCAGCAGCGTAATTCCGGGACAGGGGGCAGCGGGTGAGCAGTACTTC.

The chain couples TRBV5-6 to TRBJ1-1, with 9 bases matching TRBD1. V gave up 7 bases and J gave up 4 bases; unmatched junction bases: 11. The CDR3 has 15 amino acids. The germline gives CDR1 SGHDT, CDR2 YYEEEE. The CDR3 here is CASSLQGAEGTEAFF. DNA of the CDR3: TGTGCCAGCTCTTTACAGGGGGCTGAGGGCACTGAAGCTTTCTTT.

This clone was counted once. V and J are TRBV25-1 and TRBJ1-1; D call uncertain. The germline V gene has CDR1 MGHDK and CDR2 SYGVNS. V lost 3 bases, J lost 5 bases, and 10 bases lay in between. This CDR3 spans 13 amino acids. The CDR3: CASSEVEETEAFF. CDR3 sequence (DNA): TGTGCCAGCAGTGAGGTCGAGGAAACTGAAGCTTTCTTT.

The chain carries TRBV14 and TRBJ2-5; 8 positions agree with TRBD1. V lost 1 base, J lost 5 bases, and 15 bases stayed unmatched. CDR3 length: 18 amino acids. Germline V gene sequence: CDR1 SGHDN, CDR2 FVKESK. The CDR3 loop is CASSQGPSGTGGAETQYF. The CDR3, as DNA: TGTGCCAGCAGCCAAGGGCCATCCGGGACAGGAGGTGCTGAGACCCAGTACTTC.

The chain combines TRBV7-6 with TRBJ2-1, with 10 positions matching TRBD2. The CDR3 has 15 amino acids. CDR1 and CDR2 (germline): SGHVS, FNYEAQ. J gave up 3 bases and V 5 bases, and 4 bases lay outside the gene matches. The CDR3 protein is CASSSGLADYNEQFF. CDR3 DNA sequence: TGTGCCAGCAGCAGTGGACTAGCGGACTACAATGAGCAGTTCTTC.

The chain uses TRBV28 and TRBJ2-7, with 9 bases aligning to TRBD2. The V segment lost 7 bases and the J segment 5 bases; nucleotides outside the gene matches: 12. This CDR3 is built from 15 residues. Germline CDR1 MDHEN, CDR2 SYDVKM. The CDR3 DNA follows: TGTGCCAGCATCTCGGGCGGGAGGGCCGTCGACGAGCAGTACTTC. Protein sequence: CASISGGRAVDEQYF. Based on the CDR3 plus reference TRBV28 and TRBJ2-7, the full variable domain is DVKVTQSSRYLVKRTGEKVFLECVQDMDHENMFWYRQDPGLGLRLIYFSYDVKMKEKGDIPEGYSVSREKKERFSLILESASTNQTSMYLCASISGGRAVDEQYFGPGTRLTVT.

The rearrangement links TRBV18 to TRBJ1-1, with D possibly being TRBD1 (6 bases). Trimming removed 5 bases from V and 8 bases from J, with 15 bases in between. The CDR3 runs to 13 residues. Germline-derived CDR1 and CDR2 are KGHSH and LQKENI. CDR3 sequence reads: CASSSDRNREAFF. CDR3 DNA: TGTGCCAGCTCATCAGACAGGAACCGCGAAGCTTTCTTT.

This clone was counted a few times. The chain employs TRBV28 and TRBJ2-5; 8 nucleotides line up with TRBD2. This CDR3 region has 13 residues. In germline, CDR1 is MDHEN, CDR2 SYDVKM. V trimming: 3 bases; J trimming: 5 bases; junction bases outside the gene matches: 2. The DNA for the CDR3 is TGTGCCAGCAGTTTCGGGGGGGTGGAGACCCAGTACTTC. Translated: CASSFGGVETQYF.

The chain joins TRBV5-1 to TRBJ2-6; 8 bases are a match to TRBD1. With V trimmed by 4 bases and J by 2 bases, 5 bases remained unmatched. The CDR3 spans 16 residues. The germline V gene has CDR1 SGHRS and CDR2 YFSETQ. The CDR3 DNA sequence: TGCGCCAGCAGCACGACAGGGGACCCTGGGGCCAACGTCCTGACTTTC. It codes for CASSTTGDPGANVLTF.

This clone has just one count. This chain connects TRBV2 to TRBJ2-7; D possibly corresponds to TRBD2 (6 bases). Trimming took off 0 bases at V and 3 bases at J, with 12 bases between the two ends. This CDR3 has 15 residues. CDR1 and CDR2 from the germline V gene are SNHLY and FYNNEI. CDR3 bases: TGTGCCAGCAGTGAAGCGCCACTAGCCGTCTACGAGCAGTACTTC. This codes for CASSEAPLAVYEQYF.

The rearrangement links TRBV12-5 to TRBJ2-7, with 8 bases identical to TRBD1. J lost 3 bases, V lost 1 base, and 8 bases had no gene match. This CDR3 contains 16 residues. The germline V gene encodes CDR1 LGHNT and CDR2 FRNRAP. In DNA, the CDR3 is TGTGCTAGTGGTTTGGCCAAGGGGACAGGTTACTACGAGCAGTACTTC. The encoded protein is CASGLAKGTGYYEQYF.

The rearrangement joins TRBV15 to TRBJ2-5, with TRBD1 matching 9 bases. The CDR3 is 15 amino acids. Losses at the gene ends were 3 bases for V and 5 bases for J; bases not matched to a gene: 7. Germline V gene lookup returns CDR1 LNHNV and CDR2 YYDKDF (reference sequence). This CDR3 is CATSRGTGGRETQYF. CDR3 DNA: TGTGCCACCAGCAGGGGTACAGGGGGCCGGGAGACCCAGTACTTC.

The chain couples TRBV9 to TRBJ2-1; 10 nucleotides align to TRBD2. CDR1 and CDR2 from the germline V gene are SGDLS and YYNGEE. The ends lost 0 bases at V and 4 bases at J; junction bases unmatched: 4. The CDR3 sequence is 16 residues long. The CDR3 loop reads CASSVAAGGYYNEQFF. As DNA, the CDR3 is TGTGCCAGCAGCGTAGCAGCGGGAGGGTATTACAATGAGCAGTTCTTC.

CDR3 in amino acids: CASSITVSGDTEAFF. In DNA, the CDR3 is TGTGCCAGTAGTATCACAGTCTCAGGGGACACTGAAGCTTTCTTT. The chain carries TRBV19 and TRBJ1-1; D perhaps matches TRBD1 (6 bases). V was pared by 3 bases and J by 3 bases, with 14 bases between. CDR3 length equals 15 residues. Germline V gene lookup returns CDR1 LNHDA and CDR2 SQIVND (reference sequence).

The chain is built from TRBV7-2 and TRBJ2-7; D is uncertain. The CDR3 covers 14 residues. V was pared by 2 bases and J by 5 bases, with 13 bases between. Germline-derived CDR1 and CDR2 are SGHTA and FQGNSA. The CDR3: CASSLSSNHDEQYF. CDR3 coding DNA: TGTGCCAGCAGCTTATCATCTAACCACGACGAGCAGTACTTC.

This clone was detected a few times. The rearrangement joins TRBV18 to TRBJ2-5; 12 nucleotides align to TRBD2. CDR1 and CDR2 from the germline V gene are KGHSH and LQKENI. The junction had 7 bases not matched to a gene; V was cut back by 6 bases and J by 5 bases. The CDR3 is 15 amino acids. CDR3 bases: TGTGCCAGCTCCCACAGACTAGCGGGAGACGAGACCCAGTACTTC. Translating gives CASSHRLAGDETQYF.

The chain is built from TRBV7-3 and TRBJ2-7, with 16 bases lining up with TRBD2. The ends lost 6 bases at V and 2 bases at J; junction bases unmatched: 16. Germline V gene data show CDR1 as SGHTA and CDR2 as FQGTGA. CDR3 length: 20 residues. The CDR3 region has the DNA TGTGCCAGCAGGTCGTTCTCGGGACTAGCGGGAGGGCCTCTACCCTACGAGCAGTACTTC. Protein: CASRSFSGLAGGPLPYEQYF. The full variable domain, in which reference TRBV7-3 and TRBJ2-7 provide the parts outside the CDR3, is GAGVSQTPSNKVTEKGKYVELRCDPISGHTALYWYRQSLGQGPEFLIYFQGTGAADDSGLPNDRFFAVRPEGSVSTLKIQRTERGDSAVYLCASRSFSGLAGGPLPYEQYFGPGTRLTVT.

This chain links TRBV28 with TRBJ1-1; TRBD1 might be the D (5 bases). CDR3 length: 13 amino acids. Germline CDR1 and CDR2: MDHEN and SYDVKM. The ends were cut back, 2 bases at V and 8 bases at J, with 12 bases in the middle. In nucleotides, the CDR3 is TGTGCCAGCAGTTTAGTAGGCAGGGCGGAAGCTTTCTTT. Translated: CASSLVGRAEAFF.

The chain employs TRBV6-5 and TRBJ1-4; no firm D call. Germline V CDR1 and CDR2: MNHEY, SVGAGI. The CDR3 is made up of 12 amino acids. V was trimmed by 4 bases and J by 8 bases, leaving 8 bases between them. The CDR3 bases are TGTGCCAGCAGTTTAGATCGCGAAAAACTGTTTTTT. It encodes CASSLDREKLFF.

This chain links TRBV9 with TRBJ2-7; 11 bases match TRBD2. Germline V CDR1 and CDR2: SGDLS, YYNGEE. The CDR3 sequence is 16 residues long. With V trimmed by 1 base and J by 6 bases, 9 bases remained unmatched. Here the CDR3 reads CASSVRSTSGAGEQYF. The CDR3 DNA follows: TGTGCCAGCAGCGTACGATCGACTAGCGGGGCCGGCGAGCAGTACTTC.

This clone was seen a single time. The V and J genes are TRBV11-2 and TRBJ1-2; weak D call: TRBD1 (5 bases). CDR1 is SGHAT and CDR2 is FQNNGV in the germline V gene. There are 14 residues in the CDR3. Trimming took 1 base from V and 2 from J, leaving 8 bases between them. CDR3 nucleotides: TGTGCCAGCAGCTTAGGTCCAGGGAACTATGGCTACACCTTC. Its protein is CASSLGPGNYGYTF.